This T cell receptor beta chain was sequenced for a study of neoadjuvant nivolumab and ipilimumab in lung cancer. General study points: Only a small number of samples underwent TCR sequencing.

On this clone itself: The antigen is not known.

Germline V CDR1 and CDR2: MNHEY, SMNVEV (reference sequence). V lost 2 bases, J lost 5 bases, and 2 bases stayed unmatched. The CDR3 loop spans 13 amino acids. Assay: immunoSEQ multiplex PCR; the TCRdb copy retains only in-frame clones and omits some. The sample has some 31,000 clones, roughly 90% seen once; the top ten hold 2.1%. J is TRBJ1-1 and V is TRBV27, with 7 nucleotides matching TRBD1. The sample was peripheral blood, taken after neoadjuvant nivolumab, alone or with ipilimumab, at or shortly before surgery. The TCR was taken from an adult with non-small cell lung cancer. CDR3 protein: CASSLQGVTEAFF. In DNA form, the CDR3 reads TGTGCCAGCAGTTTACAGGGGGTTACTGAAGCTTTCTTT.